Below are 9 T cell receptor beta chains sequenced from a single sample in a study of T cells in women clearing cervical HPV infection. TCRdb keeps only in-frame clones here, not all; method: immunoSEQ multiplex PCR. This table lists about 18,000 clones. Sample: blood buffy coat. The receptor set was obtained from a woman between 18 and 75 years old with a cervical HPV16 infection that either progressed to CIN3+ or cleared (not recorded which).

On this clone itself: The read ends 3 residues before the CDR3 terminus; that terminus is restored from the germline J gene. The chain combines TRBV5-1 with TRBJ2-2, with 12 positions matching TRBD1. CDR3 size: 16 residues. Per the germline V gene, CDR1 is SGHRS and CDR2 is YFSETQ. V gave up 5 bases and J gave up 4 bases; unmatched junction bases: 6. The DNA read from the CDR3 is TGCGCCAGCAGGACCGGGACAGGGGGCGTCACCGGGGAG. It yields the protein CASRTGTGGVTGE. The entire CDR3 is CASRTGTGGVTGELFF.

Worth noting for this clone: With the read ending 3 residues before the CDR3 end, the germline J gene is used to fill in that end. V is TRBV12-3 or TRBV12-4 and J is TRBJ2-5, with TRBD2 matching over 11 bases. The CDR3 spans 16 residues. The V segment lost 5 bases and the J segment 5 bases; nucleotides outside the gene matches: 10. Partial CDR3 DNA: TGTGCCAGCAGTACCACTAGCGGGGGTGGGGGGGAGACC. Translating gives CASSTTSGGGGET. The CDR3 reads in full as CASSTTSGGGGETQYF.

Turning to this clone: The CDR3 is cut off 3 residues early in the read; its end comes from the germline J gene. V and J are TRBV29-1 and TRBJ1-4, with D unresolved. This CDR3 comprises 14 residues. The germline gives CDR1 SQVTM, CDR2 ANQGSEA. V was cut by 5 bases and J by 0 bases, with 10 bases left in between. CDR3 in amino acids: CSVRPLSTNEKLFF. CDR3 DNA, as far as it was read: TGCAGCGTTCGTCCCCTATCAACTAATGAAAAA.

In regard to this clone: Read sequence stops 3 residues before the CDR3 end, and the germline J gene provides the missing end. The J gene is TRBJ2-3, the V gene TRBV20-1; 7 bases are a match to TRBD1. The CDR3 has 13 amino acids. Per germline, CDR1 DFQATT and CDR2 SNEGSKA (reference sequence). The V gene end was trimmed by 6 bases and the J gene end by 4 bases; junction bases not matched to a gene: 7. CDR3 sequence reads: CSASFGQADTQYF. CDR3 bases read: TGCAGTGCCAGCTTTGGACAGGCAGATACG.

Worth noting for this clone: The CDR3 extends 3 residues past the end of the read, so its final part is completed from the germline J gene. The chain joins TRBV29-1 to TRBJ2-7; D uncertain. The CDR3 loop spans 12 amino acids. Germline CDR1 and CDR2: SQVTM and ANQGSEA. V lost 4 bases and J lost 4, with 11 bases in between. CDR3 sequence reads: CSVGSGEYEQYF. The sequenced part of the CDR3 DNA is TGCAGCGTTGGCTCAGGCGAGTACGAG.

As regards this clone: A read error may account for a junction end that differs from germline. CDR3: CASRFLEGQPQHF. The CDR3 bases that were read are TGTGCCAGCCGTTTCTTGGAGGGTCAGCCC. The chain joins TRBV27 to TRBJ1-5; D unclear. Read data end 3 residues before the CDR3 end; the end is taken from the germline J gene. The CDR3 has 13 residues. Germline V gives CDR1 MNHEY, CDR2 SMNVEV (reference sequence).

Remarks on this clone: The CDR3 is cut off 3 residues early in the read; its end comes from the germline J gene. This sequence joins TRBV19 and TRBJ2-5; no clear D. The V end was cut by 5 bases, the J end by 1 base, with 8 bases between. This CDR3 contains 13 residues. Germline CDR1 and CDR2: LNHDA and SQIVND (reference sequence). The CDR3: CASSFGSQETQYF. The covered CDR3 bases are TGTGCCAGTAGTTTCGGTTCCCAAGAGACC.

According to its frequency, this clone is medium-sized. The chain's CDR3 is CASSPDRPLAGGSGKETQYF. CDR3 DNA (partial): TGTGCCAGCAGCCCCGACCGCCCTCTAGCGGGAGGGTCTGGGAAAGAGACC. V is TRBV4-2 and J is TRBJ2-5; 12 bases line up with TRBD2. The CDR3 end lies 3 residues beyond the end of the read and is filled in from the germline J gene. Germline assignment: CDR1 LGHNA and CDR2 YNFKEQ. The V segment lost 4 bases and the J segment 3 bases; nucleotides outside the gene matches: 18. CDR3 length: 20 amino acids.

Concerning this clone itself: Read sequence stops 3 residues before the CDR3 end, and the germline J gene provides the missing end. The J gene is TRBJ2-2, the V gene TRBV4-2; no clear D. Trimming removed 0 bases from V and 6 bases from J, with 17 bases in between. The CDR3 is 17 amino acids. Germline V gene data show CDR1 as LGHNA and CDR2 as YNFKEQ. The chain's CDR3 is CASSQDLPGITPGELFF. CDR3 DNA, as far as it was read: TGTGCCAGCAGCCAAGATCTACCAGGTATAACGCCCGGGGAG.